These T cell receptor beta chains were read from a single sample in a study of blood T cell repertoires in COVID-19. Only in-frame clones appear in the TCRdb table, and some are missing; sequencing was by immunoSEQ multiplex PCR. This table has roughly 700,000 clones, 90% appearing once. The sequenced sample was peripheral blood. These receptors were collected from a woman between 18 and 29 years old with acute or convalescent COVID-19. Both conserved end residues are trimmed from each CDR3. The D gene is left open where the match is weak.

TRBV6-5,.,TRBJ1-2,ASDRAGAGGYT
TRBV30,.,TRBJ2-7,AWRSGTDSSYEQY
TRBV3-1/TRBV3-2,.,TRBJ2-2,ASSHHSYITGYTGELF
TRBV28,.,TRBJ1-1,ASSRLQILNTEAF
TRBV6-1,TRBD2,TRBJ2-7,ASSVSSGATRGEQY
TRBV5-6,TRBD1,TRBJ1-6,ASSFRTGHSNNSPLH
TRBV13,.,TRBJ1-5,ASSLSGGLNQPQH
TRBV12-3/TRBV12-4,.,TRBJ2-7,ASSFATAYEQY
TRBV2,.,TRBJ1-1,ASRRELSGGNTEAF
TRBV15,.,TRBJ2-7,ATSRDLSGNYEQY
TRBV7-6,.,TRBJ1-3,ASSPMGGQSASGNTIY
TRBV30,TRBD1,TRBJ1-3,AWSGEDRGLGNTIY
TRBV19,.,TRBJ1-4,ASSIGGSNEKLF
TRBV9,TRBD1,TRBJ1-2,ASSKDRGDDGYT
TRBV7-2,.,TRBJ1-1,ASSLNEGRLVEAF
TRBV27,.,TRBJ1-1,ASSLSGQPNTEAF
TRBV5-6,.,TRBJ1-1,ASSLAPGKNSAF
TRBV9,.,TRBJ2-3,ASSVASTSTDTQY
TRBV27,.,TRBJ2-3,ASSLSGVDTQY
TRBV24-1,.,TRBJ2-6,ATSPSPFVSGANVLT
TRBV24-1,TRBD2,TRBJ2-2,ATSDLIAGGRPTGELF
TRBV11-2,.,TRBJ2-1,ASSLVTLAGNEQF
TRBV5-6,TRBD1,TRBJ1-2,ASSLAAGGAFYGYT
TRBV4-2,TRBD1,TRBJ1-5,ASSPQGVSNQPQH
TRBV5-4,.,TRBJ2-3,ASSDHSGLSTDTQY
TRBV6-1,.,TRBJ1-3,ASSEGAGPNRSGNTIY
TRBV13,.,TRBJ2-3,ASSHPSGGTDTQY
TRBV5-1,TRBD2,TRBJ2-7,ASSPQGLADYEQY
TRBV10-3,.,TRBJ1-5,AIIKQGNQPQH
TRBV6-5,.,TRBJ2-7,ASGQGGEQY
TRBV11-2,.,TRBJ2-7,ASSDPRVRASYEQY
TRBV19,.,TRBJ1-1,ASSVPVKPGLWNTEAF
TRBV6-5,TRBD1,TRBJ2-7,ASSFGQGSYEQY
TRBV21-1,.,TRBJ1-4,ASSKALEVPELF
TRBV5-1,.,TRBJ1-2,ASSLSANYGYT
TRBV28,TRBD1,TRBJ1-1,AAPKFQGARNTEAF
TRBV7-9,TRBD2,TRBJ2-2,ASSRTSGGAGELF
TRBV6-5,.,TRBJ1-6,ASSSRDSYNSPLH
TRBV7-3,TRBD2,TRBJ2-2,ASSLKRLAGANTGELF
TRBV24-1,.,TRBJ1-1,ATSDPTGTEAF
TRBV3-1/TRBV3-2,.,TRBJ2-5,ASSQDYLAETQY
TRBV2,TRBD1,TRBJ1-6,ASSPQGGQGFGLEYNSPLH
TRBV5-1,.,TRBJ1-1,ASSLDRVGNTEAF
TRBV29-1,TRBD1,TRBJ2-7,SVVGTGRNEQY
TRBV12-2,.,TRBJ1-1,ASRLALRTGHQWNTEAF
TRBV4-1,TRBD2,TRBJ2-4,ASSQVGATSGVRNIQY